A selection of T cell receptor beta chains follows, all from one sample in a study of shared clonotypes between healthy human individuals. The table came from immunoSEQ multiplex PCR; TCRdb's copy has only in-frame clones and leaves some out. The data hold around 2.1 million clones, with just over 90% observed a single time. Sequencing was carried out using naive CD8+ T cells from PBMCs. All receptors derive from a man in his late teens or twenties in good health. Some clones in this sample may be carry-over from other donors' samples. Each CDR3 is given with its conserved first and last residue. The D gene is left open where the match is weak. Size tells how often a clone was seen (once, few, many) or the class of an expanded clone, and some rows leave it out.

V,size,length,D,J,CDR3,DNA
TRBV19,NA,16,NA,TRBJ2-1,CASSIDSLRGLNEQFF,TGTGCCAGTAGTATAGACTCATTACGCGGGTTGAATGAGCAGTTCTTC
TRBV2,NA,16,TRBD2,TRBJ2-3,CASSGGLAGITDTQYF,TGTGCCAGCAGTGGCGGACTAGCGGGGATCACAGATACGCAGTATTTT
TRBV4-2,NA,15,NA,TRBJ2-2,CASSQPATDTGELFF,TGTGCCAGCAGCCAGCCGGCAACGGACACCGGGGAGCTGTTTTTT
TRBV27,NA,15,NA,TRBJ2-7,CASSLSTPVANEQYF,TGTGCCAGCAGTTTATCTACACCCGTAGCGAACGAGCAGTACTTC
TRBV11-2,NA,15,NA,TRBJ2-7,CASSLEPGASYEQYF,TGTGCCAGCAGCTTAGAACCAGGGGCTTCCTACGAGCAGTACTTC
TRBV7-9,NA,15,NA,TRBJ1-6,CASSPMTSYNSPLHF,TGTGCCAGCAGCCCCATGACCTCGTATAATTCACCCCTCCACTTT
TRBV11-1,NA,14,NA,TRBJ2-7,CASSFRHPRYEQYF,TGTGCCAGCAGCTTTCGTCACCCTCGCTACGAGCAGTACTTC
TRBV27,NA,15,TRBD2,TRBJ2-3,CASSTIAGLTDTQYF,TGTGCCAGCAGTACAATAGCGGGACTGACAGATACGCAGTATTTT
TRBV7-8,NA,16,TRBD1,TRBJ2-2,CASSLGGISGTGELFF,TGTGCCAGCAGTTTAGGGGGCATATCGGGCACCGGGGAGCTGTTTTTT
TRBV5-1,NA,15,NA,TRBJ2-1,CASSQADSSYNEQFF,TGCGCCAGCAGCCAAGCCGACAGCTCCTACAATGAGCAGTTCTTC
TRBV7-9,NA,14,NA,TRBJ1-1,CASSLAPRGAEAFF,TGTGCCAGCAGCTTAGCCCCACGAGGGGCTGAAGCTTTCTTT
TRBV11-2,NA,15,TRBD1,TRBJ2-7,CASSPRPATGGEQYF,TGTGCCAGCAGCCCGCGACCCGCCACAGGGGGCGAGCAGTACTTC
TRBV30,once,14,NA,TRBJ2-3,CAWTLAIRTDTQYF,TGTGCCTGGACCCTAGCAATCCGCACAGATACGCAGTATTTT
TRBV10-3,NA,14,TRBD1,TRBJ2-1,CAIAGDRGFNEQFF,TGTGCCATCGCCGGGGACAGGGGATTTAATGAGCAGTTCTTC
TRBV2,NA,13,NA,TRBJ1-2,CASIGQLFYGYTF,TGTGCCAGCATTGGACAGCTATTCTATGGCTACACCTTC
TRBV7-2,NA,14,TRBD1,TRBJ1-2,CASSPQGGGNGYTF,TGTGCCAGCAGCCCCCAGGGGGGAGGGAATGGCTACACCTTC
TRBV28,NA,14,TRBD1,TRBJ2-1,CASSLWTGSDEQFF,TGTGCCAGCAGTTTATGGACAGGGAGCGATGAGCAGTTCTTC
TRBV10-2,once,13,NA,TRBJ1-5,CASTELYNQPQHF,TGCGCCAGCACCGAACTTTACAATCAGCCCCAGCATTTT
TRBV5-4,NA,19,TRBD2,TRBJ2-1,CASSPEGLAGGPGYNEQFF,TGTGCCAGCAGCCCTGAAGGGCTAGCGGGAGGGCCGGGGTACAATGAGCAGTTCTTC
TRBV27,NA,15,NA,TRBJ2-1,CASSLDDGGWGEQFF,TGTGCCAGCAGTTTAGACGACGGAGGATGGGGTGAGCAGTTCTTC
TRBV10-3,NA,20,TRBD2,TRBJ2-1,CAISEFGLAGVEGSYNEQFF,TGTGCCATCAGTGAGTTTGGACTAGCGGGAGTTGAAGGTTCCTACAATGAGCAGTTCTTC
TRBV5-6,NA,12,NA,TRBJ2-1,CASSLVGWGQFF,TGTGCCAGCAGCTTGGTAGGGTGGGGGCAGTTCTTC
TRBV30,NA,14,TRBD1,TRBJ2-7,CACNDRDRSYEQYF,TGTGCCTGTAATGACCGGGACAGATCCTACGAGCAGTACTTC
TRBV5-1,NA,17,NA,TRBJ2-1,CASSSPRSGSSYNEQFF,TGCGCCAGCAGCTCCCCGCGTAGCGGTAGCTCCTACAATGAGCAGTTCTTC
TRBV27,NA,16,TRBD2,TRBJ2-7,CASSFGGTPATYEQYF,TGTGCCAGCAGTTTCGGGGGGACCCCGGCGACCTACGAGCAGTACTTC
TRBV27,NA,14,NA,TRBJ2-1,CASSLREILNEQFF,TGTGCCAGCAGTTTACGGGAGATATTGAATGAGCAGTTCTTC
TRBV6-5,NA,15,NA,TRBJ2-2,CASSPLRVGPGELFF,TGTGCCAGCAGTCCCTTAAGGGTTGGGCCCGGGGAGCTGTTTTTT
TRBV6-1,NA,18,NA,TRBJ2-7,CASSEAALPGQSIYEQYF,TGTGCCAGCAGTGAGGCTGCCCTCCCGGGACAATCCATCTACGAGCAGTACTTC
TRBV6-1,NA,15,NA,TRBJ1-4,CASSGTSSTNEKLFF,TGTGCCAGCAGCGGTACGAGTTCAACTAATGAAAAACTGTTTTTT
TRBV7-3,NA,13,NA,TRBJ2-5,CASSYGHQETQYF,TGTGCCAGCAGCTACGGACATCAAGAGACCCAGTACTTC
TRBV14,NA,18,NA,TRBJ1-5,CASSQDQALRGSNQPQHF,TGTGCCAGCAGCCAAGATCAGGCCCTGAGGGGTAGCAATCAGCCCCAGCATTTT
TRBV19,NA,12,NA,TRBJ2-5,CASSIIGTPSHF,TGTGCCAGTAGTATCATTGGCACACCGTCCCACTTC
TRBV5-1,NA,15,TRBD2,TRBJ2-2,CASSFSGSYTGELFF,TGCGCCAGCAGCTTTAGCGGGAGCTATACCGGGGAGCTGTTTTTT
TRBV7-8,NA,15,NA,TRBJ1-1,CASSYDSYMNTEAFF,TGTGCCAGCAGCTACGACAGTTACATGAACACTGAAGCTTTCTTT
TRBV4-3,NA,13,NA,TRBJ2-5,CASSHGSQETQYF,TGCGCCAGCAGCCACGGGAGTCAAGAGACCCAGTACTTC